This TCR beta chain appears in the sequencing data of a study of tumor-infiltrating lymphocytes in oesophageal squamous cell carcinoma. V was trimmed by 3 bases and J by 6 bases, leaving 8 bases between them. Germline V gives CDR1 SGDLS, CDR2 YYNGEE. The CDR3 sequence is 12 residues long. TCRdb independently ran MiXCR on the PCR reads; one entry per CDR3 protein. Of 24,000 or so distinct CDR3 sequences in the sample, 30% to 40% were seen once. The gene calls are TRBV9 and TRBJ2-3; D call uncertain. The specimen was esophageal tumor tissue. The TCR sequence derives from a male donor with esophageal squamous cell carcinoma. In DNA form, the CDR3 reads TGTGCCAGCAGCGACCTGGAGGATACGCAGTATTTT. As protein: CASSDLEDTQYF.